The T cell receptor beta chain described here comes from a study of blood T cell repertoires in COVID-19. Study-level information: Samples of COVID-19 (acute and convalescent) were obtained from the United States, Italy and Spain.

CDR1 and CDR2 (germline): SGDLS, YYNGEE. The CDR3 extends over 15 amino acids. Trimming left V 0 bases short and J 6 bases short, with 16 bases between. Assay: immunoSEQ multiplex PCR; the TCRdb copy retains only in-frame clones and omits some. The sample carries some 90,000 clones, around 88% recorded once. Sequenced: peripheral blood. This clonotype was obtained from a woman aged 60-75 years with COVID-19, enrolled during active disease. The chain uses TRBV9 and TRBJ2-7; no clear D. CDR3 sequence reads: CASSVAGGDGSEQYF. DNA of the CDR3: TGTGCCAGCAGCGTAGCTGGTGGAGACGGTTCCGAGCAGTACTTC.